These 19 T cell receptor beta chains share one sample of origin, sequenced in a study of cytomegalovirus exposure and HLA in healthy donors. The protocol was immunoSEQ multiplex PCR, while the TCRdb copy is restricted to in-frame clones and leaves out a portion. The data contain roughly 150,000 clones, roughly 80% of them seen just once; the ten biggest clones take up about 2.3%. The sequenced material came from PBMCs. The receptor set was obtained from a man in his thirties or forties in good health and CMV-seropositive.

The chain joins TRBV19 to TRBJ1-5, with 7 nucleotides matching TRBD1. The J segment lost 4 bases and the V segment lost 3 bases, leaving 6 bases of the junction unmatched. CDR1 LNHDA and CDR2 SQIVND come from the germline V gene (reference sequence). The CDR3 contains 15 residues. The CDR3 DNA reads TGTGCCAGTAGTATGGACAGGAGTTCAAATCAGCCCCAGCATTTT. Translating it yields CASSMDRSSNQPQHF. The full variable domain, in which reference TRBV19 and TRBJ1-5 provide the parts outside the CDR3, is DGGITQSPKYLFRKEGQNVTLSCEQNLNHDAMYWYRQDPGQGLRLIYYSQIVNDFQKGDIAEGYSVSREKKESFPLTVTSAQKNPTAFYLCASSMDRSSNQPQHFGDGTRLSIL.

The J gene is TRBJ1-2, the V gene TRBV7-2; D possibly corresponds to TRBD1 (6 bases). The CDR3 loop spans 13 amino acids. The V gene lost 5 bases and the J gene lost 6 bases, with 13 bases spanning the gap. Germline loops: CDR1 SGHTA, CDR2 FQGNSA. The DNA for the CDR3 is TGTGCCAGCAGCCCAGGGGATATCAATGGCTACACCTTC. Encoded protein: CASSPGDINGYTF.

The chain is built from TRBV2 and TRBJ1-3; TRBD1 is a possible D gene (5 bases). The germline CDR1 and CDR2 sequences are SNHLY and FYNNEI. The length of the CDR3 is 14 residues. Trimming shortened V by 10 bases and J by 4 bases, and 17 bases separated the two germline ends. CDR3 coding DNA: TGTGCCACCGGGGGGGGGATCCGCGGAAACACCATATATTTT. Encoded protein: CATGGGIRGNTIYF.

The V call is TRBV6-5, the J call TRBJ2-3; 11 positions agree with TRBD1. Unmatched junction bases numbered 5, after V lost 6 bases and J lost 3 bases. Germline V gives CDR1 MNHEY, CDR2 SVGAGI. The CDR3 has 15 amino acids. Written as DNA, the CDR3 is TGTGCCAGCAGCCCCTGGGACAGGGGGACAGATACGCAGTATTTT. This sequence encodes CASSPWDRGTDTQYF.

The J gene is TRBJ2-7, the V gene TRBV7-8; TRBD2 matches at 14 bases. Trimming took 5 bases from V and 6 from J; bases not matched to a gene: 12. CDR3 length: 17 residues. The germline V gene has CDR1 SGHVS and CDR2 FQNEAQ. The CDR3 here is CASSPRTSGGTLGEQYF. CDR3 nucleotide sequence: TGTGCCAGCAGCCCACGGACTAGCGGGGGGACCCTCGGCGAGCAGTACTTC. The variable domain in full, with the rest retrieved from reference TRBV7-8 and TRBJ2-7, is GAGVSQSPRYKVAKRGQDVALRCDPISGHVSLFWYQQALGQGPEFLTYFQNEAQLDKSGLPSDRFFAERPEGSVSTLKIQRTQQEDSAVYLCASSPRTSGGTLGEQYFGPGTRLTVT.

The CDR3 bases are TGTGCCAGCAGCTTGCCCATCGGTACGCAGTATTTT. It encodes CASSLPIGTQYF. The chain recombines TRBV7-9 with TRBJ2-3; unclear D gene. Trimming left V 3 bases short and J 8 bases short, with 9 bases between. The CDR3 runs to 12 residues. Germline CDR1 is SEHNR and CDR2 is FQNEAQ (reference sequence).

The rearrangement joins TRBV5-1 to TRBJ2-5; D gene uncertain. The CDR3 is 13 residues long. Germline lookup yields CDR1 SGHRS and CDR2 YFSETQ. The ends were cut back, 5 bases at V and 1 base at J, with 9 bases in the middle. The CDR3 region is CASRTNTQETQYF. CDR3 coding DNA: TGCGCCAGCAGAACGAACACCCAAGAGACCCAGTACTTC.

This clone has a handful of counts. The gene calls are TRBV29-1 and TRBJ1-2; D ambiguous. This CDR3 is 12 amino acids long. From germline, CDR1 is SQVTM and CDR2 ANQGSEA. Trimming removed 6 bases at V and 2 bases at J, with 10 bases between. The CDR3, as DNA: TGCAGCGTAATTCCAGGCAACTATGGCTACACCTTC. Amino acid sequence: CSVIPGNYGYTF.

CDR3 nucleotides: TGTGCCAGCAGCTTGGACAGTTATAGCAATCAGCCCCAGCATTTT. It is translated as CASSLDSYSNQPQHF. The V call is TRBV7-9, the J call TRBJ1-5, with D perhaps TRBD1 (6 bases). This CDR3 spans 15 amino acids. The germline gives CDR1 SEHNR, CDR2 FQNEAQ (reference sequence). The V and J ends lost 3 bases and 0 bases respectively, with 9 bases between them. The full variable domain, its missing parts supplied by reference TRBV7-9 and TRBJ1-5, is DTGVSQNPRHKITKRGQNVTFRCDPISEHNRLYWYRQTLGQGPEFLTYFQNEAQLEKSRLLSDRFSAERPKGSFSTLEIQRTEQGDSAMYLCASSLDSYSNQPQHFGDGTRLSIL.

In this sample, this clone turned up a few times. V is TRBV2 and J is TRBJ1-2; D might be TRBD1 (5 bases). V gave up 4 bases and J gave up 7 bases, with 13 bases separating them. Germline V gene lookup returns CDR1 SNHLY and CDR2 FYNNEI. The CDR3 consists of 13 residues. The CDR3 nucleotides are TGTGCCAGCAGTGGGTCCAGGGATGGTGGCTACACCTTC. It is translated as CASSGSRDGGYTF.

The chain employs TRBV6-5 and TRBJ2-7, with 8 bases identical to TRBD1. The CDR3 runs to 15 residues. Germline V gives CDR1 MNHEY, CDR2 SVGAGI. Trimming took 6 bases from V and 1 from J; bases not matched to a gene: 8. This CDR3 is CASRSQGDRSYEQYF. The CDR3 DNA follows: TGTGCCAGCAGATCGCAGGGGGACAGGTCCTACGAGCAGTACTTC.

The chain links TRBV5-1 to TRBJ1-1; D is unclear. Germline V gene sequence: CDR1 SGHRS, CDR2 YFSETQ. The CDR3 spans 15 residues. V shed 0 bases and J shed 1 base, with 10 bases lying between them. CDR3 sequence reads: CASSLGVTPNTEAFF. The CDR3 region has the DNA TGCGCCAGCAGCTTGGGGGTGACACCGAACACTGAAGCTTTCTTT.

J is TRBJ2-2 and V is TRBV6-5, with D perhaps TRBD2 (5 bases). The V and J ends lost 2 bases and 4 bases respectively, with 8 bases between them. Germline V gene sequence: CDR1 MNHEY, CDR2 SVGAGI. This CDR3 spans 14 amino acids. CDR3 DNA sequence: TGTGCCAGCAGTTACCGGGGTGGCACCGGGGAGCTGTTTTTT. Translated, it gives CASSYRGGTGELFF.

The J gene is TRBJ1-2, the V gene TRBV18; a weak D match, TRBD1 (5 bases). Germline CDR1 is KGHSH and CDR2 is LQKENI. Deletions cut 3 bases from V and 6 bases from J, with 14 bases between. This CDR3 has 14 amino acids. Here the CDR3 DNA reads TGTGCCAGCTCACCCCCAGGGTTTGTGGATGGCTACACCTTC. Its translation is CASSPPGFVDGYTF.

The chain carries TRBV6-5 and TRBJ2-1; D unclear. The CDR3 runs 13 residues. Germline lookup yields CDR1 MNHEY and CDR2 SVGAGI. Trimming shortened V by 6 bases and J by 4 bases, and 10 bases separated the two germline ends. The CDR3 protein is CASSKTLYNEQFF. The CDR3 DNA sequence: TGTGCCAGCAGCAAGACACTTTACAATGAGCAGTTCTTC.

This clone was seen more than once but under ten times. This sequence joins TRBV19 and TRBJ1-1; 7 bases map to TRBD1. Trimming at V came to 7 bases and at J to 1 base, leaving 6 bases not matched to a gene. The germline gives CDR1 LNHDA, CDR2 SQIVND (reference sequence). This CDR3 contains 14 residues. Here the CDR3 reads CASNVGQPNTEAFF. The CDR3 bases are TGTGCCAGTAACGTGGGACAGCCGAACACTGAAGCTTTCTTT.

This clone appeared once. The chain joins TRBV7-2 to TRBJ1-4; no firm D call. V was shortened by 5 bases and J by 4 bases, with 14 bases between the two germline ends. This CDR3 contains 15 residues. The germline gives CDR1 SGHTA, CDR2 FQGNSA. DNA for the CDR3: TGTGCCAGCAGCCTAGGGCCGGGGAATAATGAAAAACTGTTTTTT. Residues: CASSLGPGNNEKLFF.

J is TRBJ2-5 and V is TRBV7-2, with TRBD1 matching 9 bases. Germline trimming cut 3 bases from V and 2 bases from J; bases unmatched to any gene: 7. The V gene's germline CDR1 is SGHTA and CDR2 FQGNSA. The CDR3 sequence is 16 residues long. DNA of the CDR3: TGTGCCAGCAGCTTTCTGCCGACAGGGGGACAAGAGACCCAGTACTTC. Residues: CASSFLPTGGQETQYF. The complete variable domain, with remaining parts taken from reference TRBV7-2 and TRBJ2-5, reads GAGVSQSPSNKVTEKGKDVELRCDPISGHTALYWYRQSLGQGLEFLIYFQGNSAPDKSGLPSDRFSAERTGGSVSTLTIQRTQQEDSAVYLCASSFLPTGGQETQYFGPGTRLLVL.

The chain uses TRBV7-8 and TRBJ2-6; D is uncertain. CDR3 length equals 17 residues. From germline, CDR1 is SGHVS and CDR2 FQNEAQ. V was clipped by 4 bases and J by 0 bases, with 13 bases between them. The CDR3 nucleotides are TGTGCCAGCAGCTCAACACGGCCTAGCTCTGGGGCCAACGTCCTGACTTTC. It is translated as CASSSTRPSSGANVLTF.